This T cell receptor (beta chain) was obtained from a study of tumor and adjacent non-tumor tissue in lung cancer. This CDR3 is built from 15 residues. Per the germline V gene, CDR1 is SGHAT and CDR2 is FQNNGV. The library came from three nested PCR rounds adapted from ARM-PCR protocols. TCRdb recomputed calls from the multiplex PCR reads with MiXCR, one row per CDR3 protein. The sample includes approximately 90,000 distinct CDR3 sequences, around two thirds of them seen just once. No cell sorting was done before RNA was extracted from the tissue. Sequencing was done on a sample of lung tumor tissue. The J gene is TRBJ1-4, the V gene TRBV11-2, with unresolved D. This TCR was sampled from a man aged 65 to 85 with non-small cell lung cancer. CDR3 sequence: CVSSPGSGVGEKLFF. The CDR3 nucleotides are TGTGTAAGTAGCCCGGGGTCGGGAGTTGGGGAAAAACTGTTTTTT.